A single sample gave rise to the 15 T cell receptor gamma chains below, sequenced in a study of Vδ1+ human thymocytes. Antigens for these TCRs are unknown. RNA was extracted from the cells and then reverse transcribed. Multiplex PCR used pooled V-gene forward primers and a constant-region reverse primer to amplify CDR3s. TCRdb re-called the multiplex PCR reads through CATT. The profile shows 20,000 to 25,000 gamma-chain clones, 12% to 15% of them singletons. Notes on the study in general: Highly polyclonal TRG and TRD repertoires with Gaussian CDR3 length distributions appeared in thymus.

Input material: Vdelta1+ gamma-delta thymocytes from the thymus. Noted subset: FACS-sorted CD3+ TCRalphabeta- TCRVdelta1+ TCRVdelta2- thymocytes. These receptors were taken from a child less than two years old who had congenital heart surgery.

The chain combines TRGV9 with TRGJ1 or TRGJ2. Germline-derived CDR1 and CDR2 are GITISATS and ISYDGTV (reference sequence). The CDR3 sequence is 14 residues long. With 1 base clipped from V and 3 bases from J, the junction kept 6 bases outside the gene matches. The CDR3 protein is CALWEVDLYYKKLF. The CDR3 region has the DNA TGTGCCTTGTGGGAGGTCGACCTTTATTATAAGAAACTCTTT.

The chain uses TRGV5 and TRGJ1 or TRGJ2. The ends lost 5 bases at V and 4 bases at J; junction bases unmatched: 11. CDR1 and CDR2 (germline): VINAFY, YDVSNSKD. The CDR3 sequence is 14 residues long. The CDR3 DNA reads TGTGCCACCTGGGCCACAGGGGGCTATTATAAGAAACTCTTT. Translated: CATWATGGYYKKLF.

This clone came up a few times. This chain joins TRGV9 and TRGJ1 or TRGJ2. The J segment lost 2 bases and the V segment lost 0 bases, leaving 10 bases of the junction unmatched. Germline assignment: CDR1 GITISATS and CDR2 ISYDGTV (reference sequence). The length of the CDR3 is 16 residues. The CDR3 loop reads CALWEVHFGDYYKKLF. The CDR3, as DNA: TGTGCCTTGTGGGAGGTGCATTTTGGGGATTATTATAAGAAACTCTTT.

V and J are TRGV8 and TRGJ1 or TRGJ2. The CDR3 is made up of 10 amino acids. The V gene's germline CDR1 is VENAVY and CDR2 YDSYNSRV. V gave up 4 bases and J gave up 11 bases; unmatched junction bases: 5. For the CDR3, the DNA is TGTGCCACCTGGGAGCGGGAGAAACTCTTT. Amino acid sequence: CATWEREKLF.

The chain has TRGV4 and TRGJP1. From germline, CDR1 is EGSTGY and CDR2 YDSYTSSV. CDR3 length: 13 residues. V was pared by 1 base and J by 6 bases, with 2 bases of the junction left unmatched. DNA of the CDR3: TGTGCCACCTGGGATGGTTCTGGTTGGTTCAAGATATTT. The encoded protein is CATWDGSGWFKIF.

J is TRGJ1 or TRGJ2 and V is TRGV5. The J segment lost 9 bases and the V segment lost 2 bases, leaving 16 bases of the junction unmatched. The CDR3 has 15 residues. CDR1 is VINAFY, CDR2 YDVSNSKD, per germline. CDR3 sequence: CATWDIRAGWGKKLF. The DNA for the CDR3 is TGTGCCACCTGGGACATCAGAGCTGGTTGGGGTAAGAAACTCTTT.

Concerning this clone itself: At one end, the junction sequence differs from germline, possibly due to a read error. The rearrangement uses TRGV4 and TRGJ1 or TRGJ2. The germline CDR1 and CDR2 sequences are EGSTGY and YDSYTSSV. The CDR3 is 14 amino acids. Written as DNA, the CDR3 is TGTGCCACCTGGAATGGGGGGCTAGTCTGGGAGAAACTCTTT. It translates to CATWNGGLVWEKLF.

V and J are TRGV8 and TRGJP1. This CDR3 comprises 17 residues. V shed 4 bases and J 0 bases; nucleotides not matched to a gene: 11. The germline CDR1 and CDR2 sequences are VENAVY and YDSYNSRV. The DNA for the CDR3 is TGTGCCACCTGGGACACGACGCCCTATACCACTGGTTGGTTCAAGATATTT. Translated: CATWDTTPYTTGWFKIF.

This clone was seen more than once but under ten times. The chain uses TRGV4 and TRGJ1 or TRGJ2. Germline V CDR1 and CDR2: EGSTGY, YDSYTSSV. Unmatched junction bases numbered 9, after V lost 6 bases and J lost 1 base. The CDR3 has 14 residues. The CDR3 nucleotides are TGTGCCACCTGGCCCTCGAAAAATTATTATAAGAAACTCTTT. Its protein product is CATWPSKNYYKKLF.

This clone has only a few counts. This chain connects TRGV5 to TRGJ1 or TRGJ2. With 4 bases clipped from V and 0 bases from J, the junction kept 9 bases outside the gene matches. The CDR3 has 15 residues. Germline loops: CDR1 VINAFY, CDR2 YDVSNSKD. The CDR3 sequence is CATWEGPLNYYKKLF. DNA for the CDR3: TGTGCCACCTGGGAAGGGCCCCTGAATTATTATAAGAAACTCTTT.

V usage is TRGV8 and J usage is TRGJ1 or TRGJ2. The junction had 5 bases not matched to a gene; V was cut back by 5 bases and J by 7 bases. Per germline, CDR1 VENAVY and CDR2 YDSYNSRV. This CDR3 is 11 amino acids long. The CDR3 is CATWVRYKKLF. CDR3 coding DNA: TGTGCCACCTGGGTTCGGTATAAGAAACTCTTT.

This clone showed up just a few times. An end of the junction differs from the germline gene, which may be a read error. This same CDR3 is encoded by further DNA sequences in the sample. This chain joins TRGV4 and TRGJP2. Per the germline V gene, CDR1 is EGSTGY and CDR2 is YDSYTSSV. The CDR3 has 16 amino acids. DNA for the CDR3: TGTGCCACCTGGAATGGGCCGAGAAGTTGTGATTGGATCAAGACGTTT. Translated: CATWNGPRSCDWIKTF.

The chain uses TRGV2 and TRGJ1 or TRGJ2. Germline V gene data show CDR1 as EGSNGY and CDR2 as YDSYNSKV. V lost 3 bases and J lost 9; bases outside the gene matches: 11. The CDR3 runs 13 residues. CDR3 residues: CATWDRPAPKKLF. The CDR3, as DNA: TGTGCCACCTGGGACAGGCCGGCCCCTAAGAAACTCTTT.

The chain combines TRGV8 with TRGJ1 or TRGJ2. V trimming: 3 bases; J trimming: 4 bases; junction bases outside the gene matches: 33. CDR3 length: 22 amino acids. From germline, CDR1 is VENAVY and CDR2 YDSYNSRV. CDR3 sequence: CATWDPPIFLGNYCQGYYKKLF. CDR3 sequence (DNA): TGTGCCACCTGGGATCCTCCAATTTTTTTAGGCAATTACTGCCAGGGGTATTATAAGAAACTCTTT.

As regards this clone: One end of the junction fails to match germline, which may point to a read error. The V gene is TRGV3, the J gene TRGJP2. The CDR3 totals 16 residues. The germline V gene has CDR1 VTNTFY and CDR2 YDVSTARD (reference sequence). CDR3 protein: CATWVYLYSSDWINTF. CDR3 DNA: TGTGCCACCTGGGTCTATTTGTATAGTAGTGATTGGATCAACACGTTT.